This TCR beta chain was found in a study of sequential checkpoint blockade in melanoma. Study details: Maintenance nivolumab came after either treatment sequence.

Using immunoSEQ multiplex PCR, the repertoire was profiled, and TCRdb retains in-frame clones only, with some absent. The repertoire holds about 11,000 clones, with approximately 72% as singletons. Indicated treatment: randomized to nivolumab then ipilimumab (arm A) or the reverse (arm B). DNA-damaging chemotherapy had not been given to any patient beforehand. From thawed PBMCs, live CD3+CD8+ cells negative for CD19 and CD56 were sorted. V gave up 8 bases and J gave up 7 bases, with 14 bases separating them. Germline assignment: CDR1 MNHEY and CDR2 SMNVEV (reference sequence). This CDR3 is 12 amino acids long.

The sample consisted of CD8+ T cells sorted from blood (inferred from file names), taken from a patient given nivolumab and ipilimumab in sequence. The clonotype was recovered from a human donor with melanoma. The chain combines TRBV27 with TRBJ2-5, with a possible D match to TRBD1 (5 bases). DNA for the CDR3: TGTGCCAGCGGGGCGCCAAGAGTGACCCAGTACTTC. Residues: CASGAPRVTQYF.